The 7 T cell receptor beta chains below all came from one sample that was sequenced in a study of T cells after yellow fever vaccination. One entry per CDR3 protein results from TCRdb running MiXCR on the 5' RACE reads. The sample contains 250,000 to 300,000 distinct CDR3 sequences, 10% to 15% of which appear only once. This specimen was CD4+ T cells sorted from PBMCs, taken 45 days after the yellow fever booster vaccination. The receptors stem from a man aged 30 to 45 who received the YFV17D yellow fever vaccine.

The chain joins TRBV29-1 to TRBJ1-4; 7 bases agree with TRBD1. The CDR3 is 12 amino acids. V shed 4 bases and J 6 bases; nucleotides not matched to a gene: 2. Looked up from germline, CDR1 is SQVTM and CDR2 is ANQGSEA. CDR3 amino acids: CSVVGQDEKLFF. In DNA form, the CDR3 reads TGCAGCGTTGTTGGACAGGATGAAAAACTGTTTTTT.

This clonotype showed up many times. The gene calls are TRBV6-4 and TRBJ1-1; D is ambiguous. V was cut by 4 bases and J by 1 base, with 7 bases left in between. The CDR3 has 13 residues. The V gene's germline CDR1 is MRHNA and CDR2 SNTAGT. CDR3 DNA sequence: TGTGCCAGCAGTGTAAGCGAGAACACTGAAGCTTTCTTT. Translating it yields CASSVSENTEAFF.

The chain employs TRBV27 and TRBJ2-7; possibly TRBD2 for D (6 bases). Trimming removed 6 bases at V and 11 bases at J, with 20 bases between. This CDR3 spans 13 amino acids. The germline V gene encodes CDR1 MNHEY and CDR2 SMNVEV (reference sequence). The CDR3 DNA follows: TGTGCCAGCAGAAGGCTGGATCGGGAGCAGGAGTACTTC. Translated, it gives CASRRLDREQEYF.

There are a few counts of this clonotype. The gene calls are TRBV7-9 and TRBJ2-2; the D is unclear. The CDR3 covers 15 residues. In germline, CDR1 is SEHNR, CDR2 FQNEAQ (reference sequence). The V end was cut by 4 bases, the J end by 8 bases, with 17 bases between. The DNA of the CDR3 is TGTGCCAGCAGCTCGGGCGGCACCTCCAGGGGGGAGCTGTTTTTT. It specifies CASSSGGTSRGELFF.

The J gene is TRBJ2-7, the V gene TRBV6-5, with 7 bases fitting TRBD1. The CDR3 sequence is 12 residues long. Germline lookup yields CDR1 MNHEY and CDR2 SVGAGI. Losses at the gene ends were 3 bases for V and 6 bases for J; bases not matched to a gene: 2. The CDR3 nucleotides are TGTGCCAGCAGTTATTCAGGGGGCGAGCAGTACTTC. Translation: CASSYSGGEQYF.

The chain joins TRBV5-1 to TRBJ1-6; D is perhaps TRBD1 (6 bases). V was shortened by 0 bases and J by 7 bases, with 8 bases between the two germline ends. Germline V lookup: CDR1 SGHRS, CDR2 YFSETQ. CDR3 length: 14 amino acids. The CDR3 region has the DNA TGCGCCAGCAGCTTGGAAGGACAGAATTCACCCCTCCACTTT. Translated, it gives CASSLEGQNSPLHF.

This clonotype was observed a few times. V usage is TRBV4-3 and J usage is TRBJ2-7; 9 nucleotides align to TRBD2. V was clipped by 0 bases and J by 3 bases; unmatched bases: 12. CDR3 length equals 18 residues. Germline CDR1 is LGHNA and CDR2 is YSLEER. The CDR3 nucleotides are TGCGCCAGCAGCCAAGAGGGTTTAGGTCTAGCGGGGTACTACGAGCAGTACTTC. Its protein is CASSQEGLGLAGYYEQYF.